This is a list of T cell receptor beta chains from one sample in a study of naive and memory T cell subsets. TCRdb itself ran the 5' RACE reads through MiXCR, one entry per CDR3 protein. The sample holds over 25,000 distinct CDR3 sequences; under 25% are singletons and the top ten take 1.8%. The receptors were sampled from a female donor in good health. CDR3s include the opening cysteine and the closing phenylalanine or tryptophan. A D gene is named only where the DNA matches it firmly. Clone size, where shown, is once, few, many, or a class for clones that have expanded.

clone_size d_call j_call v_call cdr3_nt cdr3_aa
medium-sized - TRBJ2-6 TRBV20-1 TGCAGTGCTAGCGACACTTTCTCTGGGGCCAACGTCCTGACTTTC CSASDTFSGANVLTF
- - TRBJ1-1 TRBV5-6 TGTGCCAGCAGCCTGCCGGCCACTGAAGCTTTCTTT CASSLPATEAFF
- TRBD1 TRBJ1-1 TRBV5-1 TGCGCCAGCAGTTCAGGAGGTAATTGGGGACAGGGAAATACTGAAGCTTTCTTT CASSSGGNWGQGNTEAFF
many - TRBJ2-3 TRBV12-3/TRBV12-4 TGTGCCAGCAGTTTAGCGGGAGCAAGCACAGATACGCAGTATTTT CASSLAGASTDTQYF
many TRBD1 TRBJ2-7 TRBV7-2 TGTGCCAGCAGCTCCCGACAGGGCTTATACGAGCAGTACTTC CASSSRQGLYEQYF
- TRBD1 TRBJ2-2 TRBV29-1 TGCAGCGTTGGCTGGACAGGGGCCACCGGGGAGCTGTTTTTT CSVGWTGATGELFF
many - TRBJ2-7 TRBV6-2/TRBV6-3 TGTGCCAGCAGTTATGTGATCGGGGCCGAGCAGTACTTC CASSYVIGAEQYF
many - TRBJ1-1 TRBV29-1 TGCAGCGTTGTAGGGGCATGGAGTGGGACTGAAGCTTTCTTT CSVVGAWSGTEAFF
many - TRBJ2-5 TRBV5-1 TGCGCCAGCAGCTTGAACGTCGGGATACAAGAGACCCAGTACTTC CASSLNVGIQETQYF
- - TRBJ2-1 TRBV30 TGTGCCTGGGGCACCGATACGGAGCAGTTCTTC CAWGTDTEQFF
- - TRBJ2-3 TRBV7-2 TGTGCCAGCAGCTTAAGAGGGCCCGGGTCAGATACGCAGTATTTT CASSLRGPGSDTQYF
few TRBD1 TRBJ2-7 TRBV20-1 TGCAGTGCTAGCGACCGGACAGGGGGTATTTACGAGCAGTACTTC CSASDRTGGIYEQYF
few - TRBJ2-3 TRBV6-1 TGTGCCAGCGGTTGGGAGGGCACAGATACGCAGTATTTT CASGWEGTDTQYF
- - TRBJ1-5 TRBV29-1 TGCAGCGTTGCAACCGGGAATAGCAATCAGCCCCAGCATTTT CSVATGNSNQPQHF
- - TRBJ1-1 TRBV5-1 TGCGCCAGCACCCAGGGCACGAACACTGAAGCTTTCTTT CASTQGTNTEAFF
many - TRBJ2-1 TRBV10-3 TGTGCCATCAGTGTTCGACAGGAGGTGAATGAGCAGTTCTTC CAISVRQEVNEQFF
few - TRBJ2-1 TRBV29-1 TGCAGCGTTTCTTGGGGGGTTGAGCAGTTCTTC CSVSWGVEQFF
many - TRBJ1-1 TRBV6-2/TRBV6-3 TGTGCCAGCAGTTCCCAGGGTGGGCACACTGAAGCTTTCTTT CASSSQGGHTEAFF
many TRBD2 TRBJ2-3 TRBV29-1 TGCAGCGTTGACAGCGGGGGAGCAGATACGCAGTATTTT CSVDSGGADTQYF
few - TRBJ2-3 TRBV20-1 TGCAGTGCTGGTCGCGGGGAGACAACAGATACGCAGTATTTT CSAGRGETTDTQYF
- TRBD2 TRBJ2-4 TRBV29-1 TGCAGCGTTGCCGGAGGTAGCGGGGGGGGGAACATTCAGTACTTC CSVAGGSGGGNIQYF
- TRBD1 TRBJ2-1 TRBV10-3 TGTGCCATCAGTGATCCTACAGGGGCAGTCAATGAGCAGTTCTTC CAISDPTGAVNEQFF
- - TRBJ2-3 TRBV5-1 TGCGCCAGCAGCTTGATGAGCGTCTCAAGCACAGATACGCAGTATTTT CASSLMSVSSTDTQYF
- - TRBJ2-1 TRBV15 TGTGCCACCAGCAGAGATCGCGGGGAGCGAGACAATGAGCAGTTCTTC CATSRDRGERDNEQFF
- TRBD2 TRBJ2-3 TRBV6-2/TRBV6-3 TGTGCCAGCATGACTAGCAACCCCATCGAGGAGGCGCAGTATTTT CASMTSNPIEEAQYF
- - TRBJ2-1 TRBV7-9 TGTGCCAGCAGCACACAGGGCCATGAGCAGTTCTTC CASSTQGHEQFF
- - TRBJ2-2 TRBV30 TGTGCCTGGATCGCCGGTCTAGTTAACACCGGGGAGCTGTTTTTT CAWIAGLVNTGELFF
once - TRBJ2-7 TRBV12-3/TRBV12-4 TGTGCCAGCAGCCGGCGGACGGGAATCTTCTTC CASSRRTGIFF
many TRBD2 TRBJ2-1 TRBV11-2 TGTGCCAGCAGCTTAGATACCTTGCGACGGGAGGGCAATGAGCAGTTCTTC CASSLDTLRREGNEQFF
- - TRBJ2-1 TRBV29-1 - CSVGAGTAEFF
- - TRBJ1-6 TRBV6-1 TGTGCCAGCAGTGTCAGGGCGACACCCCTCCACTTT CASSVRATPLHF
medium-sized TRBD2 TRBJ2-7 TRBV11-2 TGTGCCAGCAGCCCACCGGGACTAGCGGGAGTTTGGGAGCAGTACTTC CASSPPGLAGVWEQYF
many - TRBJ2-1 TRBV11-2 TGTGCCAGCAGCTTAGTTGGGTGGACCATGGGTGAGCAGTTCTTC CASSLVGWTMGEQFF
- - TRBJ2-7 TRBV4-1 TGCGCCAGCAGCCTCGGGGGCATTCCAACAGAGCAGTACTTC CASSLGGIPTEQYF
- - TRBJ2-1 TRBV6-5 TGTGCCAGCAGTTACAGCGGGTCCCCTTACAATGAGCAGTTCTTC CASSYSGSPYNEQFF
- - TRBJ2-7 TRBV7-2 TGTGCCAGCAGCCACTCTGGTTCCGAGCAGTACTTC CASSHSGSEQYF
many - TRBJ1-5 TRBV6-6 TGTGCCAGCAGTTACGATGCAGTGAACAATCAGCCCCAGCATTTT CASSYDAVNNQPQHF
many TRBD2 TRBJ2-7 TRBV20-1 TGCAGTGTCCCGAGATGGCTAGCGGGAGAAGGCGAGCAGTACTTC CSVPRWLAGEGEQYF
many TRBD2 TRBJ2-1 TRBV10-2 TGCGCCAGCTTCAGCGGGCTAGCGGGAGGTGAGCAGTTCTTC CASFSGLAGGEQFF
many - TRBJ2-3 TRBV18 TGTGCCAGCTCACCCAGGACCAACACAGATACGCAGTATTTT CASSPRTNTDTQYF
- - TRBJ1-5 TRBV27 TGTGCCAGCAGTGGCTCAGGTGAGCCCCAGCATTTT CASSGSGEPQHF
few - TRBJ2-1 TRBV15 TGTGCCACCAGCAGAGGGGGGAGCTCCTACAATGAGCAGTTCTTC CATSRGGSSYNEQFF
many TRBD1 TRBJ1-5 TRBV20-1 TGCAGTGCTAGACCACCGGGACAGGCTGGCAATCAGCCCCAGCATTTT CSARPPGQAGNQPQHF
many - TRBJ1-1 TRBV28 TGTGCCAGCAGGGAACTCAAGGGGGGGGGCACTGAAGCTTTCTTT CASRELKGGGTEAFF
- - TRBJ2-7 TRBV11-1 TGTGCCAGCAGCCGGGACTCCTCGAGCTCCTACGAGCAGTACTTC CASSRDSSSSYEQYF
medium-sized TRBD2 TRBJ2-5 TRBV7-9 TGTGCCAGCAGCTCTCTAGCGGAGCAAGAGACCCAGTACTTC CASSSLAEQETQYF
- - TRBJ2-1 TRBV29-1 TGCAGCGTTGATCGTTTAGGAGGGGACGAGCAGTTCTTC CSVDRLGGDEQFF
- - TRBJ2-3 TRBV29-1 TGCAGCGTCGGACAAGTCTCAGATACGCAGTATTTT CSVGQVSDTQYF
few - TRBJ1-6 TRBV2 TGTGCCAGCAGTGAACGGGCAGGGCCTTCACCCCTCAACTTT CASSERAGPSPLNF
- TRBD2 TRBJ2-1 TRBV29-1 TGCAGCGGGGAAAGCGGGAGGGCCTCCAATGAGCAGTTCTTC CSGESGRASNEQFF
- - TRBJ1-2 TRBV16 TGTGCCAGCAGCCAAGATTCGGGCTATGGCTACACCTTC CASSQDSGYGYTF
- - TRBJ2-2 TRBV28 TGTGCCAGCAGTTTGTTCGACACCGGGGAGCTGTTTTTT CASSLFDTGELFF
- - TRBJ2-2 TRBV7-2 TGTGCCAGCAGCTTAGCTTTGGACACCGGGGAGCTGTTTTTT CASSLALDTGELFF
- - TRBJ1-6 TRBV20-1 TGCAGTGCTAGAGTGGACATCGATTCACCCCTCCACTTT CSARVDIDSPLHF
few - TRBJ2-1 TRBV29-1 TGCAGCGTTCAAGTGGGGGTTGATGAGCAGTTCTTC CSVQVGVDEQFF
- - TRBJ1-1 TRBV12-5 TGTGCTAGTGGGGAAAATGGGAACACTGAAGCTTTCTTT CASGENGNTEAFF
many - TRBJ2-3 TRBV29-1 TGCAGCGTTGCAGTAGGGACAGATACGCAGTATTTT CSVAVGTDTQYF